This T cell receptor beta chain came from a study of T cells in Graves' hyperthyroidism and ophthalmopathy. Study-level information: The initial diagnosis was the point when peripheral blood was collected, ahead of any treatment.

This clonotype was found a few times. Hyperthyroidism was newly diagnosed in patients aged 18 to 65 (duration under 2 months). CDR1 is MGHRA, CDR2 YSYEKL, per germline. CDR3 size: 15 residues. Trimming shortened V by 4 bases and J by 4 bases, and 16 bases separated the two germline ends. Authors of the study amplified TCR beta CDR3 regions from RNA transcripts. In the first-round RT-PCR of the TCR CDR3, the HTBI primer set was used. TCRdb analysed the multiplex PCR reads with MiXCR anew, one entry per CDR3 protein. This table has a few hundred thousand distinct CDR3 sequences, roughly 20% appearing once.

This receptor was taken from a man younger than 35 with Graves' hyperthyroidism. The sample was blood. The gene calls are TRBV4-1 and TRBJ1-2; possible D gene TRBD1, 6 bases. Here the CDR3 reads CASSLGGPKPYGYTF. The CDR3 bases are TGCGCCAGCAGCCTCGGGGGGCCTAAGCCCTATGGCTACACCTTC.